Each of the 27 T cell receptor beta chains below was sequenced from the same sample in a study of T-cell reconstitution after alpha-beta-depleted transplantation in children. For TCRbeta, the library was prepared with unique molecular identifiers. MiXCR was run by TCRdb on the PCR reads, yielding one entry per CDR3 protein. The sample lists about 410,000 distinct CDR3 sequences; over 20% were seen once. The sample here was PBMCs from the stem cell graft donor, taken from the stem cell graft. Receptors were obtained from a human donor who donated a stem cell graft to a child with acute myeloid leukemia.

The chain has TRBV4-2 and TRBJ2-5; weak D call: TRBD2 (5 bases). V lost 4 bases and J 4 bases, leaving 10 bases between the germline ends. Germline CDR1 and CDR2: LGHNA and YNFKEQ. The CDR3 runs 13 residues. The CDR3 loop is CASSRFEGETQYF. The CDR3, as DNA: TGTGCCAGCAGCCGGTTTGAGGGAGAGACCCAGTACTTC.

The gene calls are TRBV5-1 and TRBJ1-3; 9 positions match TRBD1. The ends lost 0 bases at V and 0 bases at J; junction bases unmatched: 4. The length of the CDR3 is 17 residues. The germline V gene has CDR1 SGHRS and CDR2 YFSETQ. CDR3 sequence reads: CASSLDGQGNSGNTIYF. CDR3 nucleotide sequence: TGCGCCAGCAGCTTGGATGGACAGGGGAACTCTGGAAACACCATATATTTT.

There are a few counts of this clonotype. The chain is built from TRBV4-1 and TRBJ2-3; tentatively, D is TRBD2 (6 bases). From germline, CDR1 is MGHRA and CDR2 YSYEKL. The V end lost 0 bases, the J end lost 3 bases, and 19 bases lay between the germline ends. CDR3 length: 18 residues. The CDR3 loop is CASSQEVQSGVVTDTQYF. CDR3 DNA sequence: TGCGCCAGCAGCCAAGAAGTCCAGTCGGGAGTTGTAACAGATACGCAGTATTTT.

This clonotype was observed a single time. The chain has TRBV7-8 and TRBJ1-4; 7 bases match TRBD1. Germline trimming cut 1 base from V and 7 bases from J; bases unmatched to any gene: 9. Germline CDR1 SGHVS, CDR2 FQNEAQ. The CDR3 runs to 16 residues. The CDR3 protein is CASSLVGGAFSEKLFF. Here the CDR3 DNA reads TGTGCCAGCAGCTTAGTAGGGGGCGCCTTCAGTGAAAAACTGTTTTTT.

The chain joins TRBV9 to TRBJ2-1; TRBD2 aligns across 10 bases. This CDR3 is built from 15 residues. V lost 4 bases, J lost 4 bases, and 5 bases stayed unmatched. Germline assignment: CDR1 SGDLS and CDR2 YYNGEE. CDR3 amino acids: CASSSIAGGYNEQFF. The CDR3 DNA reads TGTGCCAGCAGCTCCATAGCGGGAGGTTACAATGAGCAGTTCTTC. The variable domain in full, with the rest retrieved from reference TRBV9 and TRBJ2-1, is DSGVTQTPKHLITATGQRVTLRCSPRSGDLSVYWYQQSLDQGLQFLIQYYNGEERAKGNILERFSAQQFPDLHSELNLSSLELGDSALYFCASSSIAGGYNEQFFGPGTRLTVL.

V is TRBV4-1 and J is TRBJ2-1; 7 nucleotides line up with TRBD2. The CDR3 is 15 residues long. J lost 10 bases, V lost 2 bases, and 11 bases had no gene match. CDR1 is MGHRA, CDR2 YSYEKL, per germline. The CDR3 protein is CASSQSGWEGLEQFF. CDR3 bases: TGCGCCAGCAGCCAATCAGGGTGGGAGGGTTTGGAGCAGTTCTTC.

This chain joins TRBV10-3 and TRBJ2-7, with D tentatively TRBD1 (6 bases). V lost 8 bases and J lost 1, with 24 bases in between. The germline CDR1 and CDR2 sequences are ENHRY and SYGVKD. The CDR3 runs to 17 residues. CDR3 DNA sequence: TGTGCCATCCGAATCTCTGGCAGGGGAAAGGGGTCCTACGAGCAGTACTTC. This encodes CAIRISGRGKGSYEQYF.

V and J are TRBV12-3 or TRBV12-4 and TRBJ1-2; no clear D gene. CDR3 size: 13 residues. V lost 3 bases and J lost 2, with 7 bases in between. CDR3 nucleotide sequence: TGTGCCAGCAGTTTCGAGCGAAACTATGGCTACACCTTC. It is translated as CASSFERNYGYTF.

This rearrangement joins TRBV4-3 to TRBJ1-4; D remains ambiguous. The CDR3 length is 15 residues. The germline V gene has CDR1 LGHNA and CDR2 YSLEER. Trimming stripped 0 bases from V and 6 bases from J, with 11 bases between. The CDR3 sequence is CASSQDGRAHEKLFF. The CDR3 region has the DNA TGCGCCAGCAGCCAAGATGGGCGAGCCCATGAAAAACTGTTTTTT.

This clonotype was observed at least ten times. The chain couples TRBV20-1 to TRBJ2-7; TRBD1 matches at 10 bases. Germline CDR1 is DFQATT and CDR2 is SNEGSKA (reference sequence). V lost 6 bases, J lost 2 bases, and 10 bases stayed unmatched. This CDR3 region has 15 residues. CDR3 loop: CSAEKGTGDPYEQYF. DNA for the CDR3: TGCAGTGCAGAAAAGGGGACAGGGGACCCCTACGAGCAGTACTTC.

The rearrangement joins TRBV4-1 to TRBJ2-1; D ambiguous. The V end lost 0 bases, the J end lost 6 bases, and 6 bases lay between the germline ends. CDR1 MGHRA and CDR2 YSYEKL come from the germline V gene. The CDR3 loop spans 13 amino acids. The CDR3: CASSQEAANEQFF. Here the CDR3 DNA reads TGCGCCAGCAGCCAAGAGGCGGCCAATGAGCAGTTCTTC.

The chain is built from TRBV3-1 and TRBJ2-3; weak D call: TRBD2 (6 bases). Per the germline V gene, CDR1 is LGHDT and CDR2 is YNNKEL (reference sequence). The V end lost 1 base, the J end lost 4 bases, and 12 bases lay between the germline ends. The CDR3 consists of 15 residues. CDR3 nucleotide sequence: TGTGCCAGCAGCCAAGCGGCGGGATGGGCAGATACGCAGTATTTT. Amino acid sequence: CASSQAAGWADTQYF.

This clonotype was detected ten times or more. The chain recombines TRBV6-5 with TRBJ1-1; TRBD1 agrees at 10 bases. J was trimmed by 5 bases and V by 7 bases; bases with no gene match: 7. Looked up from germline, CDR1 is MNHEY and CDR2 is SVGAGI. The CDR3 totals 14 residues. CDR3 in amino acids: CASNQDRGGTEAFF. CDR3 nucleotides: TGTGCCAGCAATCAGGACAGGGGGGGGACTGAAGCTTTCTTT.

A remark on this clonotype: At one end the junction does not follow the germline gene, possibly because of a read error. The rearrangement links TRBV2 to TRBJ2-1, with 7 bases identical to TRBD1. CDR3 length: 15 residues. The V gene's germline CDR1 is SNHLY and CDR2 FYNNEI. The CDR3 bases are TGTGCCAGAAGTGAAACGGGACAGATCTACAATGAGCAGTTCTTC. It encodes CARSETGQIYNEQFF.

In its sample, this clonotype was seen a few times. The V gene is TRBV20-1, the J gene TRBJ2-7; TRBD1 aligns across 7 bases. The junction had 3 bases not matched to a gene; V was cut back by 6 bases and J by 1 base. Germline lookup yields CDR1 DFQATT and CDR2 SNEGSKA (reference sequence). The CDR3 spans 12 residues. This CDR3 reads CSAGTDSYEQYF. The CDR3, as DNA: TGCAGTGCCGGGACAGATTCCTACGAGCAGTACTTC.

This clonotype was seen many times. The chain has TRBV6-1 and TRBJ1-5; D is unclear. V lost 1 base and J 0 bases, leaving 4 bases between the germline ends. The V gene's germline CDR1 is MNHNS and CDR2 SASEGT. The CDR3 length is 14 residues. CDR3 nucleotide sequence: TGTGCCAGCAGTGAAGGTTATAGCAATCAGCCCCAGCATTTT. Translated: CASSEGYSNQPQHF.

This clonotype was recorded many times. The CDR3 bases are TGCAGCGTTGAAAATCCCGGAGCGTGGAATGAGCAGTTCTTC. This codes for CSVENPGAWNEQFF. The V gene is TRBV29-1, the J gene TRBJ2-1; D call uncertain. Deletions cut 2 bases from V and 7 bases from J, with 15 bases between. Germline values: CDR1 SQVTM, CDR2 ANQGSEA. The CDR3 covers 14 residues.

This clonotype was counted many times. V is TRBV12-3 or TRBV12-4 and J is TRBJ2-3, with 11 bases aligning to TRBD2. The CDR3 is 16 residues long. The V and J ends lost 5 bases and 4 bases, in that order; junction bases with no gene match: 8. CDR3 coding DNA: TGTGCCAGCAGTCTAGAGGTAGCGGGAGGGGCAGATACGCAGTATTTT. It translates to CASSLEVAGGADTQYF.

In this sample, this clonotype turned up a few times. The CDR3 DNA is TGCGCCAGCAGAGTGGGACTAGCGGGGATAAACGAGCAGTACTTC. Translating gives CASRVGLAGINEQYF. The genes are TRBV5-1 and TRBJ2-7, with 13 bases matching TRBD2. This CDR3 region has 15 residues. Losses at the gene ends were 5 bases for V and 5 bases for J; bases not matched to a gene: 7. CDR1 is SGHRS, CDR2 YFSETQ, per germline. Together with reference TRBV5-1 and TRBJ2-7, the CDR3 gives the full variable domain: KAGVTQTPRYLIKTRGQQVTLSCSPISGHRSVSWYQQTPGQGLQFLFEYFSETQRNKGNFPGRFSGRQFSNSRSEMNVSTLELGDSALYLCASRVGLAGINEQYFGPGTRLTVT.

This clonotype was counted only a few times. The chain uses TRBV24-1 and TRBJ2-3, with a tentative D call TRBD2 (5 bases). Germline V gene sequence: CDR1 KGHDR, CDR2 SFDVKD. Trimming shortened V by 4 bases and J by 1 base, and 14 bases separated the two germline ends. The CDR3 has 16 residues. The DNA for the CDR3 is TGTGCCACCAGTGAGTTTGGGAGTGGAGGCACAGATACGCAGTATTTT. It translates to CATSEFGSGGTDTQYF.

This clonotype was seen ten or more times. This rearrangement joins TRBV6-2 or TRBV6-3 to TRBJ2-1, with a possible D match to TRBD2 (6 bases). The CDR3 spans 17 residues. V lost 5 bases, J lost 0 bases, and 17 bases lay in between. Germline lookup yields CDR1 MNHEY and CDR2 SVGEGT. The CDR3, as DNA: TGTGCCAGCAGTCCCTCAACTAGCAGGAGCTCCTACAATGAGCAGTTCTTC. Translated, it gives CASSPSTSRSSYNEQFF.

V usage is TRBV4-2 and J usage is TRBJ1-2; 8 bases are a match to TRBD1. Germline-derived CDR1 and CDR2 are LGHNA and YNFKEQ. Losses at the gene ends were 5 bases for V and 7 bases for J; bases not matched to a gene: 15. The CDR3 runs 16 residues. The CDR3 protein is CASSDSDRAGVSGYTF. The CDR3 nucleotides read TGTGCCAGCAGCGATTCGGACAGGGCAGGGGTTAGTGGCTACACCTTC.

The table lists this clonotype with a few counts. The chain joins TRBV21-1 to TRBJ2-5; the table gives TRBD2 as D, unverified against the DNA. TRBV21-1 is described as a pseudogene. This CDR3 is 18 amino acids long. The CDR3 bases are TGTGCCAGCAGCAAAAGGAAAGCGACTAGCGGGAGTCAAGAGACCCAGTACTTC. It specifies CASSKRKATSGSQETQYF.

The CDR3 is CASSMGRSGEQYF. The CDR3 DNA is TGTGCCAGTAGTATGGGCAGGTCAGGCGAGCAGTACTTC. The V and J genes are TRBV19 and TRBJ2-7; the D is unclear. The CDR3 covers 13 residues. CDR1 LNHDA and CDR2 SQIVND come from the germline V gene (reference sequence). The V and J ends lost 3 bases and 6 bases respectively, with 12 bases between them.

Many counts were recorded for this clonotype. The rearrangement joins TRBV7-2 to TRBJ2-3; 8 bases map to TRBD2. The trim removed 3 bases at V and 4 bases at J, leaving 9 bases unmatched. The CDR3 is made up of 16 amino acids. Germline CDR1 is SGHTA and CDR2 is FQGNSA. The CDR3 here is CASSFSGGAGADTQYF. The CDR3 DNA follows: TGTGCCAGCAGCTTTTCCGGGGGGGCTGGCGCAGATACGCAGTATTTT.

This clonotype was seen repeatedly, ten times or more. The V call is TRBV20-1, the J call TRBJ2-1; tentatively, D is TRBD1 (6 bases). The CDR3 totals 12 residues. Germline V CDR1 and CDR2: DFQATT, SNEGSKA (reference sequence). The ends were cut back, 6 bases at V and 5 bases at J, with 11 bases in the middle. CDR3 loop: CSATDRHNEQFF. The DNA of the CDR3 is TGCAGTGCAACCGACAGGCACAATGAGCAGTTCTTC.

The table lists this clonotype with a few counts. This sequence joins TRBV12-3 or TRBV12-4 and TRBJ2-5; weak D call: TRBD2 (6 bases). The CDR3 has 14 residues. The germline V and J ends were trimmed by 6 bases and 5 bases, with 16 bases remaining between them. The CDR3 protein is CASSPSGSWETQYF. As DNA, the CDR3 is TGTGCCAGCAGCCCCTCCGGGAGTTGGGAGACCCAGTACTTC.